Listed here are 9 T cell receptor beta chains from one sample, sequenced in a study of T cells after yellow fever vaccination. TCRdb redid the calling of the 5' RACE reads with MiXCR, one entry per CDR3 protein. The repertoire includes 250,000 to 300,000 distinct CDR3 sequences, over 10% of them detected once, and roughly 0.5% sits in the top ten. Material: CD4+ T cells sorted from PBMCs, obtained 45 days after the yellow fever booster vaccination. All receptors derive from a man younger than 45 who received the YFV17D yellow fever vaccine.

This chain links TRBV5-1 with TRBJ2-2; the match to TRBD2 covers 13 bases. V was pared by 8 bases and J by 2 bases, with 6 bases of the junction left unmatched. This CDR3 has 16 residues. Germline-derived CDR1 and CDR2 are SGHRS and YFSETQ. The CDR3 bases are TGCGCCAGTTCGGGACTAGCGGGATCTAACACCGGGGAGCTGTTTTTT. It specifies CASSGLAGSNTGELFF.

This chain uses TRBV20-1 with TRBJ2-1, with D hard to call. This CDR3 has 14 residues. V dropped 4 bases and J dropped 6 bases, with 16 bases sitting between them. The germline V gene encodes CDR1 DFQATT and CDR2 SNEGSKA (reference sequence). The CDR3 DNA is TGCAGTGCTAATCCAGCGCTCTCAGGCAATGAGCAGTTCTTC. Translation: CSANPALSGNEQFF.

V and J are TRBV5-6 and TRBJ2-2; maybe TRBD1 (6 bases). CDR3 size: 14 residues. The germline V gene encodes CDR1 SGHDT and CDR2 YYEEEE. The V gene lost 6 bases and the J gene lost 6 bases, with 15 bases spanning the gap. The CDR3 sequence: CASTLRGSAGELFF. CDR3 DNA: TGTGCCAGCACTTTGAGGGGGTCCGCCGGGGAGCTGTTTTTT.

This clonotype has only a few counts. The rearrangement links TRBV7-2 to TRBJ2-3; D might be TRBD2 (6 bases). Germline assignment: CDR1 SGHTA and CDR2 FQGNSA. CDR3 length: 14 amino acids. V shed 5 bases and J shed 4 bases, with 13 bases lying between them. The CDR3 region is CASSNRPGADTQYF. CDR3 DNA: TGTGCCAGCAGCAATAGACCGGGAGCAGATACGCAGTATTTT.

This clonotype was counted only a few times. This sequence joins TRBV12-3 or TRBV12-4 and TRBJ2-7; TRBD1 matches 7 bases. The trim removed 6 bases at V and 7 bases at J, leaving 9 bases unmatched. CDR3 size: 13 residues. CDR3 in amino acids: CASRVTGAWEQYF. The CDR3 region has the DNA TGTGCCAGCAGAGTTACAGGGGCCTGGGAGCAGTACTTC.

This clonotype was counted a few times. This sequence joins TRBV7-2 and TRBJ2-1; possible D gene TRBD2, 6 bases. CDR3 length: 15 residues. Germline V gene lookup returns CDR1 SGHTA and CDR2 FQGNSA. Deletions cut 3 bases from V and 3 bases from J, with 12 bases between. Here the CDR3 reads CASSLLPGVYNEQFF. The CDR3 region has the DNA TGTGCCAGCAGCTTGTTACCGGGAGTCTACAATGAGCAGTTCTTC.

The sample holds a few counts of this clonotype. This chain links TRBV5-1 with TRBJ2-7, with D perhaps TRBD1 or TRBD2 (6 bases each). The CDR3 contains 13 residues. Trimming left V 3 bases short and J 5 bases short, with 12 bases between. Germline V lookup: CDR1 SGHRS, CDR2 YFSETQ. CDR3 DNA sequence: TGCGCCAGCAGCTCTGGGGGGACAAACGAGCAGTACTTC. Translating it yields CASSSGGTNEQYF.

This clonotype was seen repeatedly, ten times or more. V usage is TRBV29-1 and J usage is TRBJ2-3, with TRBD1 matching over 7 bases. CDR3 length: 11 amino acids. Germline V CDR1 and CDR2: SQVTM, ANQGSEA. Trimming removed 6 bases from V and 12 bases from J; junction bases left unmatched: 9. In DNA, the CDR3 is TGCAGCGTGGGGACAGAGTTCCGTCAGTATTTT. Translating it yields CSVGTEFRQYF.

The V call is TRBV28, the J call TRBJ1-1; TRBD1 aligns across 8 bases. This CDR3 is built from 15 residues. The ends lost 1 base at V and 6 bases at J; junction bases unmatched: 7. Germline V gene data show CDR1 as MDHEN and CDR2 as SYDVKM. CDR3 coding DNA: TGTGCCAGCAGTTTATTTCAGGGGGCTAACGCTGAAGCTTTCTTT. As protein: CASSLFQGANAEAFF.